One T cell receptor (beta chain) is described in this entry. This clone appeared a few times. The specificity of this receptor is unknown. Base qualities were left out, and no much larger clone turns up one base away. This sample was included in a study of cytomegalovirus exposure and HLA in healthy donors listed by TCRdb under 2017. Turning to the overall study: According to an earlier analysis of several hundred of the donors, some 180 million T cells yielded 117 million unique TCR beta sequences and about 300 Gb of sequence data. Rather than drawing on any new phenotypic data, the later analysis identified candidate immune exposures from TCR beta sequences and the way those sequences occurred across donors. An earlier analysis of 587 of the donors used high-throughput TCR beta sequencing to judge whether each TCR beta V gene segment behaved as functional or pseudogenic. Every discovery cohort repertoire had been produced on one sequencing platform. Of the 398 genotyped donors, roughly 80% fell in the genetic ancestry cluster associated with self-reported Caucasian donors. Among some 400 genotyped donors of the cohort, an average of about 240,000 unique TCR beta nucleotide sequences were sequenced per donor, about a sixth of them non-productive. Besides the first cohort of approximately 710 subjects, a separate validation cohort made up of 120 different subjects was used. Typing coverage differed by locus: A, B, C, DRB1 and DQB1 were typed in about 629-640 donors, DQA1 in about 560, DPA1 in some 600, and DPB1 in approximately 450. The study aimed to test whether signatures of past pathogen exposure could be identified by cataloging public T cell receptors. Five DR-DQ haplotypes were handled as single units for association and clustering because linkage in the cohort was strong. A later genetic analysis took genome-wide SNP genotypes for about three fifths of the roughly 700 donors and used that subset as a discovery cohort. Both class I and class II loci were covered by HLA typing, at four-digit resolution. In a later analysis, previously published TCR beta repertoires from about 670 donors were re-analyzed and high-resolution HLA genotyping was added so that TCR occurrence patterns could be studied. To predict cytomegalovirus infection status, the study brought together high-throughput TCR immunosequencing, statistical association of individual TCRs with disease status, and machine learning. The study profiled the T cell repertoires of 500 to 800 subjects by immunosequencing and related them to cytomegalovirus serostatus. Donor age, sex, ethnicity and CMV serostatus were compiled together with the repertoire data. About 300 gigabases of sequencing data and roughly 80 million unique TCR sequences made up an early release that covered 500 to 650 HLA-typed donors.

The paper's findings and limits, for the study overall: While some public TCRs were present in many individuals, most TCR sequences turned up only very rarely across donors. It was suggested by the authors that the approach could potentially be generalized to other disease states and immunological phenotypes. Several of the top co-occurrence clusters appeared to be linked to parvovirus B19, influenza, CMV and Epstein-Barr virus, according to a later analysis. Specific HLA alleles were associated with over 15,000 TCR beta sequences at a false discovery rate of 0.05 in a later analysis. Because HLA typing was missing for some donors at each locus, association tests included only the typed subset. Compared with the approximately 670-donor mean, donors in an Asian-associated ancestry cluster had fewer N-insertions in productive TCRs, according to a later genetic analysis. In the study, approximately 160 TCR beta chains were listed as associated with cytomegalovirus. According to a later analysis, most CMV-associated TCR beta chains appeared to be HLA-restricted, and the HLA associations seemed to be driven largely by CMV exposure. In vitro tests confirmed that a few of the cytomegalovirus-associated TCR beta chains recognize cytomegalovirus antigens. The classifier was reported to diagnose cytomegalovirus status with high specificity and sensitivity in both the original and validation cohorts. Presence/absence analyses assumed roughly uniform sequencing depth across donors, an assumption that may not hold. A later analysis found that TCR association rates varied across HLA loci, with DRB1 alleles showing the most associated TCRs and HLA-C alleles the fewest. The sequencing pipeline was judged likely to have produced a cluster of highly shared sequence variants as a technical artifact. In a later genetic analysis, a missense DCLRE1C variant was associated with V-gene and J-gene trimming of TCR beta chains, and the association was replicated in an independent cohort. A further reported finding was that TCR beta sequences accurately predicted the HLA-A and HLA-B alleles for most subjects in the first cohort. Linkage disequilibrium might explain the correlated functional status among segregating V segments, but an unknown experimental factor could not be excluded. Because counts were too low, around 18 rarely observed V segments, including chromosome 9 orphons, were left out of the earlier analysis of about 620 of the donors. This cohort had only TCR beta chains sequenced, and the lack of alpha or paired-chain data limited which features could be detected. The 87-base-pair reads could not distinguish some IMGT-functional V segments, including TRBV6-2 and TRBV6-3, so those segments were excluded. An earlier analysis of approximately 600 of the donors showed that most TCR beta V segments appeared in productive rearrangements either about 90% or about 30% of the time, which broadly matched IMGT annotations. A later analysis found that HLA-associated TCR beta chains were more clonally expanded and had lower generation probabilities than equally common non-associated chains. The only immune exposure information available for the cohort was CMV serostatus. When HLA alleles, especially DR and DQ, strongly co-occurred, attributing TCR associations to individual alleles was difficult.

The cohort comprised 550 to 700 healthy bone marrow donors. At the time of sampling, every cohort member was nominally healthy, though immune exposures that went unrecorded were likely present. The donor tested CMV seronegative and was one of the 352 seronegative cohort members. A peripheral blood sample was provided by each donor, and peripheral blood mononuclear cells were used for TCR beta sequencing. Genomic DNA extraction from the blood cell samples was performed with the Qiagen DNeasy Blood Extraction Kit. Receptors were amplified or captured by the immunoSEQ multiplex PCR assay. For the multiplex PCR, a mixture combining 60 forward primers for TCR Vbeta segments and 13 reverse primers for TCR Jbeta segments was used. A multiplex PCR assay on genomic DNA amplified the CDR3 region of rearranged TCR beta genes. On the Illumina HiSeq System, the amplified TCR beta libraries were sequenced as 87-base-pair reads. Under the source paper's analysis protocol: A later analysis tallied 80 million to 95 million unique TCR beta chains across the 650 to 750 repertoires, and about 10 million of those chains were shared by two or more donors. Raw reads were error-corrected and collapsed into unique sequences with a nearest-neighbor algorithm that merged closely related sequences to remove PCR and sequencing errors. V, D and J gene segments were assigned by aligning CDR3 sequences to IMGT reference sequences. Each retained sequence needed at least a six-nucleotide match to both a V gene segment and a J gene segment. Rearrangements were classified as productive when the CDR3 lacked stop codons and remained in frame with V and J, and all other rearrangements were classified as non-productive. CDR3 was defined by IMGT convention, running from the second conserved V-encoded cysteine to the conserved J-encoded phenylalanine. The earlier analysis of about 570 of the donors excluded any sequence lacking an unambiguous match to a single V gene segment. An earlier analysis of almost 600 of the donors classified V segments as functional when productive rearrangements were above 56.7% and as segregating when the standard deviation between donors was above 5%. A statistical classification framework was developed to diagnose cytomegalovirus status using the catalog of TCR beta chain sequences. V and J gene assignment, in a later analysis, came from comparing TCR nucleotide sequences with IMGT/GENE-DB human TR gene sequences. In a later analysis, CDR3 sequences and most-parsimonious VDJ recombination scenarios were assigned using the TCRdist pipeline. In a later analysis, each TCR beta chain was defined by its CDR3 amino acid sequence together with its V-gene family, and reads lacking a unique V-gene family were excluded. As a way to deal with suspected cross-contamination and a sequencing artifact, a later analysis dropped hundreds of nucleotide sequences that were highly shared and had low generation probability. For each public chain, a later analysis derived a clonal expansion index from normalized ranks of inferred template counts within each repertoire. Generation probabilities in a later analysis came from a VDJ recombination model fitted to out-of-frame rearrangements, and those results were checked against IGoR. Hypergeometric tests were used in a later analysis to score TCR-TCR, TCR-HLA and TCR-CMV co-occurrence, with a repertoire-size bias correction applied to the TCR pairs. In a later analysis, false discovery rates were estimated by permuting HLA or CMV assignments 20 times. In a later analysis, co-occurring TCRs were grouped using DBSCAN, with TCRdist sequence similarity added in when clustering inside HLA-allele-positive subsets. Co-occurrence clustering excluded repertoires with fewer than 30,000 or more than 120,000 public chains, plus five with anomalous nucleotide sharing. Sourced from immuneACCESS, this table was stored by TCRdb with only in-frame sequences that have V and J called. A share of the clones is absent; for the studies checked, an unresolved V gene accounts for under half, and the remainder has no known explanation. That table gives V, J and clone size, and the DNA gave D and trimming. Within this sample are about 110,000 clones, with 60% to 85% of them counted one time only. Together, the top ten hold roughly 1.2% of the sample.

The germline V gene (reference sequence) provides CDR1 SEHNR and CDR2 FQNEAQ. The V end gives up 6 bases and the J end 3 bases, leaving 4 bases in the junction not matched to a gene. From its cysteine to its phenylalanine, the CDR3 spans 13 amino acids. Only CDR3 DNA is held: 39 bases, read in frame from base 1. The sequence was collected from a man aged 35-49 years in good health and CMV-seronegative. Sequenced material: PBMCs. The rearrangement joined TRBV7-9 to TRBJ1-1; 7 central nucleotides agree with TRBD1. The CDR3 is CASSFTGDTEAFF. The nucleotide sequence is given as TGTGCCAGCAGTTTTACAGGGGACACTGAAGCTTTCTTT.